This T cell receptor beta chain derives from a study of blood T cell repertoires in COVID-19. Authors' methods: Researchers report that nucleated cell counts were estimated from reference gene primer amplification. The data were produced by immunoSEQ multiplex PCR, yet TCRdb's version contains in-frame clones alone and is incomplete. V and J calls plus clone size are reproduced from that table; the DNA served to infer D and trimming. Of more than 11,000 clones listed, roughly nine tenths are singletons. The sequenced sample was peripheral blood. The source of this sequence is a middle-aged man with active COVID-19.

This CDR3 is CASSVGPSHNSPLHF. CDR3 sequence (DNA): TGTGCCAGCAGCGTTGGGCCGAGTCATAATTCACCCCTCCACTTT. This chain uses TRBV9 with TRBJ1-6; D gene uncertain. Germline V gives CDR1 SGDLS, CDR2 YYNGEE. This CDR3 is 15 amino acids long. V was clipped by 2 bases and J by 5 bases, with 11 bases between them.